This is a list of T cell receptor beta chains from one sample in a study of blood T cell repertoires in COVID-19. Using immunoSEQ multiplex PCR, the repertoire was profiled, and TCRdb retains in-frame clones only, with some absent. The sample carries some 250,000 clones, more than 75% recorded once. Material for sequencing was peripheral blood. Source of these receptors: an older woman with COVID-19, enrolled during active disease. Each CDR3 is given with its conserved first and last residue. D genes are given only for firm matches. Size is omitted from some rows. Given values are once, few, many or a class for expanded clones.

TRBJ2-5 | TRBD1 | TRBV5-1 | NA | CASSSRTGGETQYF | TGCGCCAGCAGCTCCAGGACAGGGGGGGAGACCCAGTACTTC
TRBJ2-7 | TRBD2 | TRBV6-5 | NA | CASSLLAGSYEQYF | TGTGCCAGCAGCTTACTAGCGGGGTCCTACGAGCAGTACTTC
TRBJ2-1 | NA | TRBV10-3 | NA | CAISEWSEGANGEQFF | TGTGCCATCAGTGAGTGGTCGGAGGGGGCCAACGGTGAGCAGTTCTTC
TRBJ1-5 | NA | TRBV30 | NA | CAWSLSRDQPQHF | TGTGCCTGGAGTCTTTCCAGGGATCAGCCCCAGCATTTT
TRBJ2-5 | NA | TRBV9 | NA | CASSVDWSQGETQYF | TGTGCCAGCAGCGTAGACTGGAGCCAGGGGGAGACCCAGTACTTC
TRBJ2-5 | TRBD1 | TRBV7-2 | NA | CASSQDRGRETQYF | TGTGCCAGCAGCCAAGACAGGGGGCGCGAGACCCAGTACTTC
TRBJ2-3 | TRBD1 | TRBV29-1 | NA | CSARGGQGTDTQYF | TGCAGCGCCCGTGGGGGACAGGGGACAGATACGCAGTATTTT
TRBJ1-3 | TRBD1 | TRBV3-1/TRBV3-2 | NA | CASSQDHRGGGNTIYF | TGTGCCAGCAGCCAAGATCACAGGGGTGGAGGAAACACCATATATTTT
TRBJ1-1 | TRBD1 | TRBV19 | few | CASSLDRGSLEAFF | TGTGCCAGTAGTCTCGACAGGGGGAGTCTGGAAGCTTTCTTT
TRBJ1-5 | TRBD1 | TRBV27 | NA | CASSFPGQGWDNQPQHF | TGTGCCAGCAGTTTCCCGGGACAGGGTTGGGACAATCAGCCCCAGCATTTT
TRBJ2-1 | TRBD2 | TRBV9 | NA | CASSVGPKTSGRARGQFF | TGTGCCAGCAGCGTAGGACCCAAAACTAGCGGGAGGGCCAGGGGGCAGTTCTTC
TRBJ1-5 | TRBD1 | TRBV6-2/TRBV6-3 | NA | CASSPQGHQPQHF | TGTGCCAGCAGCCCACAGGGGCATCAGCCCCAGCATTTT
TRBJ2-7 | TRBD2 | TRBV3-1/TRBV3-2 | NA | CASSQDRLAAEQYF | TGTGCCAGCAGCCAAGATAGGCTAGCGGCCGAGCAGTACTTC
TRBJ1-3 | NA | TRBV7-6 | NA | CASSFQPKTVDAGNTIYF | TGTGCCAGCAGTTTCCAACCAAAGACAGTCGATGCTGGAAACACCATATATTTT
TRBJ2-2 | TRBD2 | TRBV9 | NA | CASSFSGRDTGELFF | TGTGCCAGCAGCTTTAGCGGGAGGGACACCGGGGAGCTGTTTTTT
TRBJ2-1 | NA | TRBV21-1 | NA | CASSKEISGSTYNEQFF | TGTGCCAGCAGCAAAGAGATTAGCGGGAGTACCTACAATGAGCAGTTCTTC
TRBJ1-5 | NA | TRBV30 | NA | CAWSGGGFHQPQHF | TGTGCCTGGAGTGGGGGAGGCTTCCATCAGCCCCAGCATTTT
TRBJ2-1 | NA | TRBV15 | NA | CATSTGYSYNEQFF | TGTGCCACCAGCACGGGTTACTCCTACAATGAGCAGTTCTTC
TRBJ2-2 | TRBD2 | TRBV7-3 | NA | CASSSSAGGDTGELFF | TGTGCCAGCAGCTCCTCGGCGGGGGGGGACACCGGGGAGCTGTTTTTT
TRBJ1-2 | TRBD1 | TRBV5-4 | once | CASSIQGSGYGYTF | TGTGCCAGCAGCATACAGGGGTCTGGTTATGGCTACACCTTC
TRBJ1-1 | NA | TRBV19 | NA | CASSMNRAEAFF | TGTGCCAGTAGTATGAACAGGGCGGAGGCTTTCTTT
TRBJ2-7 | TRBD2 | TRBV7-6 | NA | CASSSRGGTYEQYF | TGTGCCAGCAGCTCACGCGGGGGGACCTACGAGCAGTACTTC
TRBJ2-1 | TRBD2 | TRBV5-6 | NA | CASSPGAGGRYNEQFF | TGTGCCAGCAGCCCGGGGGCGGGAGGGCGGTACAATGAGCAGTTCTTC
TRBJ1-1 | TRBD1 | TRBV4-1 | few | CASRVGQGKRMNTEAFF | TGCGCCAGCAGGGTTGGACAGGGTAAAAGGATGAACACTGAAGCTTTCTTT
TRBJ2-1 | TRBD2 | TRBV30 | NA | CAWGGSGSYGNEQFF | TGTGCCTGGGGGGGTAGCGGGAGTTACGGGAATGAGCAGTTCTTC
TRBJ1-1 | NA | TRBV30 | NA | CARSGQGINTEAFF | TGTGCCAGATCCGGCCAGGGCATTAACACTGAAGCTTTCTTT
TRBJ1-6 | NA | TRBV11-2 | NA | CASSLRVRDNSPLHF | TGTGCCAGCAGCTTAAGGGTCAGGGATAATTCACCCCTCCACTTT
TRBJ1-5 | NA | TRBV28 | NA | CASTPRNQPQHF | TGTGCCAGCACCCCCCGGAATCAGCCCCAGCATTTT
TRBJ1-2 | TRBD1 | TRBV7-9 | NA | CASSPEDRGVNYGYTF | TGTGCCAGCAGCCCGGAGGACAGGGGGGTTAACTATGGCTACACCTTC
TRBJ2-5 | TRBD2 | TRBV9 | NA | CASSATSAQGTQYF | TGTGCCAGCAGCGCCACTAGCGCTCAAGGGACCCAGTACTTC
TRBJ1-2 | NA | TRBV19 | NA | CASSPYGYTF | TGTGCCTCTAGCCCTTATGGCTACACCTTC
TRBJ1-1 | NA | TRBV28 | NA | CASSLPLQGNTEAFF | TGTGCCAGCAGTTTGCCCCTACAGGGGAACACTGAAGCTTTCTTT
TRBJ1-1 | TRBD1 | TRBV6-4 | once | CASSFHSPGQGAGNTEAFF | TGTGCCAGCAGTTTCCATAGCCCGGGACAGGGGGCCGGGAACACTGAAGCTTTCTTT
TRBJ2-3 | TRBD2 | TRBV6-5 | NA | CASRGLAGGTDTQYF | TGTGCCAGCAGGGGACTAGCGGGAGGCACAGATACGCAGTATTTT
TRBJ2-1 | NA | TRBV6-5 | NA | CASGPRGLHNEQFF | TGTGCCAGCGGACCTCGGGGTTTGCACAATGAGCAGTTCTTC
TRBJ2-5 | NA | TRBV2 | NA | CASSAGEETQYF | TGTGCCAGCAGTGCCGGGGAAGAGACCCAGTACTTC
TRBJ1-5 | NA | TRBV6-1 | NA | CASSGAGGYSNQPQHF | TGTGCCAGCAGTGGTGCGGGGGGATATAGCAATCAGCCCCAGCATTTT
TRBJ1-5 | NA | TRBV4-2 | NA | CASSQERVNNQPQHF | TGTGCCAGCAGCCAAGAACGAGTCAACAATCAGCCCCAGCATTTT
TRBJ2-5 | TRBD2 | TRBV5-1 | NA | CASSLAGRPETQYF | TGCGCCAGCAGTCTAGCGGGAAGGCCCGAGACCCAGTACTTC
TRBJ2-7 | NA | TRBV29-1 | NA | CSVEEGGQYF | TGCAGCGTTGAAGAAGGGGGGCAGTACTTC
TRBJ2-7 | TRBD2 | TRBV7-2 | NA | CASSLEVSGTSGRGQYF | TGTGCCAGCAGCTTAGAGGTTTCCGGGACTAGCGGGAGGGGGCAGTACTTC
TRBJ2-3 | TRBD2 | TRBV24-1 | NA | CATSDPLAGEGADTQYF | TGTGCCACCAGTGACCCCTTAGCGGGAGAAGGAGCAGATACGCAGTATTTT